This T cell receptor (beta chain) is from a study of tissue T cells after allogeneic stem cell transplantation (dated by TCRdb to between 2022 and 2023). Broadly, across the study: For tissues with multiple samples, a pathologist reviewed H&E sections and gave sequencing priority to samples with histologically apparent lymphocytes. TCR beta repertoires were profiled across many tissues obtained from research autopsies of patients with and without GVHD, as well as in mouse models of GVHD. The human arm was conducted as a prospective observational study, and neither blinding nor randomization was performed.

In light of the paper, this sample's time point label describes: human tissue collected at research (rapid) autopsy. Three non-HCT comparator patients with other cancers, who had at least five GI tract samples and no known GI disease at death, were retrospectively selected. After a median post-mortem interval of roughly 9 hours, autopsy tissues were collected, including GI sites from esophagus to rectum, liver, skin, and lymphoid organs such as spleen. Autopsy specimens were bisected, with one portion flash-frozen in liquid nitrogen and the rest formalin-fixed; GI outer muscle layers were removed. Genomic DNA was extracted from frozen tissues using the Mag-Bind Blood & Tissue DNA HDQ 96 Kit on a Chemagic 360 or the DNeasy Blood & Tissue Kit. Because of concern about red blood cell contamination, extracted DNA underwent additional purification with the Genomic DNA Clean & Concentrator-25 kit. Here is what the overall study found, with its caveats: For the non-GVHD comparator patients, no blood samples were available. In both patients and mice, T cells from blood and spleen picked up only a limited part of the TCR repertoire that was detected in tissues. The study did not establish which tissue TCRs were alloreactive or antigen-specific, and some clones may have been host cells that persisted. The patient cohort was small and varied clinically, and sampling depth was recognized as a limitation. Within patients, how anatomically similar the tissues were was a key factor in shaping TCR repertoire composition, regardless of disease or transplant status. Only a few T cell clones appeared in more than one patient, yet motif-based clustering showed tissue-specific repertoire signatures that were shared between patients.

Library prep was done by the immunoSEQ multiplex PCR assay. Adaptive Biotechnologies performed the TCRbeta CDR3 sequencing at survey depth and reported CDR3 sequences, V/J genes, productive frequency and template counts. TCR beta CDR3 regions were amplified from genomic DNA rather than RNA. The source study handled its data this way. Jensen-Shannon divergence was used to quantify pairwise repertoire overlap between tissues, with a value of 1 meaning complete divergence and a value of 0 meaning identical repertoires. Based on pairwise JSD values, tissues were grouped by single-linkage agglomerative hierarchical clustering, and the results were shown as dendrograms. All patient samples were analyzed with GLIPH2 using simulation_depth 1000, kmer_min_depth 3 and cdr3_length_cutoff 8, and only groups containing more than two unique CDR3s were kept. In a standardized tissue-overlap score, Jaccard GLIPH-group overlap across patients was extrapolated to a standard repertoire size of 1000 clones. Linear mixed-effect models, with tissue included as a fixed effect and individual included as a random effect, were used to assess associations of diversity with clinical or experimental variables. TCRdb took this table from immuneACCESS and kept in-frame rearrangements with V and J called. Such tables lack part of the clones; where checked against another copy, unresolved V genes explain under half of the gap, and the rest is unexplained. Clone size and the V and J calls come from that table; the DNA yielded D and trimming. The sample table records thousands of clones; approximately 74% of these occur just once. The top ten hold more than 6% of the sample.

Reading the germline V gene gives CDR1 MNHEY and CDR2 SVGAGI. Taken from cysteine to phenylalanine, the CDR3 has 15 residues. The read is trimmed to its CDR3 DNA, 45 bases read in frame from base 1. A distance of 14 bases separates the germline ends of V and J, which lose 2 bases and 3 bases respectively. In this sample, this clone turned up a few times. There is no known antigen for this receptor. Base qualities are not at hand, and no much larger clone is one base apart. Sample: tissue from the colon, taken at autopsy. The V and J segments used are TRBV6-5 and TRBJ2-7; TRBD1 is a weak D gene call, 6 bases matching. This sequence originates from a female donor of 60 years or more with lung cancer. The DNA sequence reads TGTGCCAGCAGTTACATTCAGACAGGTTTCTACGAGCAGTACTTC. This gives the protein CASSYIQTGFYEQYF.